In this sample, the clone carrying this TCR beta chain turned up many times. Sorting isolated naive CD8 T cells as CD8+CD4-CCR7+CD45RA+ events. This sample is part of a study of molecular identifiers for immune sequencing clone quantification. TCRdb ran MiXCR on the PCR reads and lists one entry per CDR3 protein. The data contain under 800,000 distinct CDR3 sequences, around 25% of them seen just once; the ten biggest clones take up about 0.78%. The CDR3 totals 11 residues. Trimming removed 6 bases from V and 8 bases from J, with 8 bases in between. Germline V gene lookup returns CDR1 MDHEN and CDR2 SYDVKM.

The sequence came from a human donor in good health. Some libraries in this study had Jurkat cell RNA spiked in. V is TRBV28 and J is TRBJ2-4; D not certain. The specimen sequenced was naive CD8+ T cells from blood, with Jurkat cell RNA spiked in. Subset indicated: FACS-sorted CD8+CD4-CCR7+CD45RA+ naive T cells. This CDR3 reads CASSNIYIQYF. In DNA, the CDR3 is TGTGCCAGCAGCAACATCTACATTCAGTACTTC.